These 13 T cell receptor beta chains came from one sample sequenced in a study of a mutant IDH1 vaccine in newly diagnosed glioma. Time point: week 35, safety follow-up. Doses consisted of 300 ug of mutant IDH1 20-mer peptide each, paired with topical imiquimod. These receptors have no identified antigens. TCRdb keeps only in-frame clones here, not all; method: immunoSEQ multiplex PCR. The table has about 32,000 clones, 80% to 85% seen once. The starting material was PBMCs, obtained from a glioma patient whose treatment included an IDH1 peptide vaccine. Receptors were obtained from a woman aged 18-35 years with glioma.

This clone has just one count. In DNA, the CDR3 is TGTGCCACCAGCAGAGTTTCAGCCCCGAACACTGAAGCTTTCTTT. It encodes CATSRVSAPNTEAFF. The chain links TRBV15 to TRBJ1-1; no definite D call. Germline-derived CDR1 and CDR2 are LNHNV and YYDKDF (reference sequence). V was trimmed by 1 base and J by 1 base, leaving 10 bases between them. CDR3 length: 15 amino acids. The whole variable domain, remainder taken from reference TRBV15 and TRBJ1-1, is DAMVIQNPRYQVTQFGKPVTLSCSQTLNHNVMYWYQQKSSQAPKLLFHYYDKDFNNEADTPDNFQSRRPNTSFCFLDIRSPGLGDTAMYLCATSRVSAPNTEAFFGQGTRLTVV.

The chain joins TRBV27 to TRBJ2-7, with a possible D match to TRBD1 (6 bases). V was clipped by 4 bases and J by 0 bases, with 16 bases between them. CDR3 length: 16 residues. Germline CDR1 is MNHEY and CDR2 is SMNVEV (reference sequence). Here the CDR3 DNA reads TGTGCCAGCAGTTCCCCCAGGGGCTCGACCTCCTACGAGCAGTACTTC. Protein product: CASSSPRGSTSYEQYF.

This sequence joins TRBV14 and TRBJ2-7; no definite D call. CDR1 is SGHDN and CDR2 is FVKESK in the germline V gene. This CDR3 region has 12 residues. V dropped 0 bases and J dropped 2 bases, with 2 bases sitting between them. The CDR3 DNA is TGTGCCAGCAGCCAAGATCCCTACGAGCAGTACTTC. Protein: CASSQDPYEQYF.

The CDR3 coding sequence is TGTGCCAGCAGCGATCCGACAGGGAGAAGCACAGATACGCAGTATTTT. It is translated as CASSDPTGRSTDTQYF. V gene TRBV5-4 combines with J gene TRBJ2-3; 7 bases line up with TRBD1. CDR1 is SGHNT, CDR2 YYREEE, per germline (reference sequence). This CDR3 is built from 16 residues. V was clipped by 4 bases and J by 0 bases; unmatched bases: 8.

By frequency in the sample, this clone is medium-sized. The chain employs TRBV6-5 and TRBJ2-3, with D maybe TRBD2 (6 bases). The CDR3 loop spans 14 amino acids. CDR1 and CDR2 (germline): MNHEY, SVGAGI. With 8 bases removed from V and 4 bases from J, the gap between germline ends came to 16 bases. CDR3 sequence: CASRLWGESDTQYF. DNA for the CDR3: TGTGCCAGCCGACTTTGGGGGGAATCAGATACGCAGTATTTT.

The V and J genes are TRBV5-6 and TRBJ1-6; 9 bases map to TRBD1. The CDR3 has 17 residues. V shed 4 bases, J shed 4 bases, and the junction held 9 bases outside the gene matches. Germline V gene data show CDR1 as SGHDT and CDR2 as YYEEEE. The CDR3 here is CASSLRTGEVYNSPLHF. The CDR3 DNA is TGTGCCAGCAGCCTACGGACAGGGGAGGTTTATAATTCACCCCTCCACTTT.

The chain links TRBV7-9 to TRBJ1-1; D is ambiguous. The CDR3 loop spans 15 amino acids. Germline lookup yields CDR1 SEHNR and CDR2 FQNEAQ (reference sequence). Trimming took off 2 bases at V and 1 base at J, with 11 bases between the two ends. CDR3 protein: CASSLSGRGNTEAFF. The CDR3 nucleotides are TGTGCCAGCAGCTTATCCGGCAGAGGGAACACTGAAGCTTTCTTT.

This sequence joins TRBV2 and TRBJ2-5; D is tentatively TRBD1 or TRBD2 (5 bases each). CDR3 size: 14 residues. V was clipped by 7 bases and J by 2 bases, with 14 bases between them. From germline, CDR1 is SNHLY and CDR2 FYNNEI. The CDR3 spells CASTQRGGQETQYF. The CDR3 DNA sequence: TGTGCCAGCACCCAACGGGGCGGACAAGAGACCCAGTACTTC.

J is TRBJ2-5 and V is TRBV29-1, with a weak D call TRBD1 (6 bases). The V and J ends lost 4 bases and 5 bases respectively, with 17 bases between them. This CDR3 has 14 residues. Germline values: CDR1 SQVTM, CDR2 ANQGSEA. CDR3 region: CSVAWWGPSETQYF. The CDR3 coding sequence is TGCAGCGTTGCTTGGTGGGGGCCCAGTGAGACCCAGTACTTC.

The chain joins TRBV19 to TRBJ1-1, with D unclear. Between the trimmed V and J ends, which lost 6 bases and 1 base, there was a span of 9 bases. The CDR3 is 13 residues long. The germline gives CDR1 LNHDA, CDR2 SQIVND (reference sequence). The CDR3 coding sequence is TGTGCCAGTAGCCCAAAAGCGAACACTGAAGCTTTCTTT. Encoded protein: CASSPKANTEAFF.

The chain has TRBV2 and TRBJ1-2; no definite D call. V was clipped by 3 bases and J by 4 bases, with 15 bases between them. Germline V lookup: CDR1 SNHLY, CDR2 FYNNEI. The CDR3 length is 15 residues. DNA of the CDR3: TGTGCCAGCAGTGAGGCCCAGAAGACGGTCTATGGCTACACCTTC. Translating it yields CASSEAQKTVYGYTF. The full variable domain, with the rest looked up from reference TRBV2 and TRBJ1-2, is EPEVTQTPSHQVTQMGQEVILRCVPISNHLYFYWYRQILGQKVEFLVSFYNNEISEKSEIFDDQFSVERPDGSNFTLKIRSTKLEDSAMYFCASSEAQKTVYGYTFGSGTRLTVV.

The rearrangement links TRBV5-1 to TRBJ1-4, with D perhaps TRBD1 (5 bases). CDR3 length equals 14 residues. Germline values: CDR1 SGHRS, CDR2 YFSETQ. V shed 4 bases and J shed 8 bases, with 15 bases lying between them. CDR3 amino acids: CASSTGLRGEKLFF. The CDR3 DNA follows: TGCGCCAGCAGCACAGGCCTGCGGGGGGAAAAACTGTTTTTT.

The chain combines TRBV28 with TRBJ2-7, with 14 bases lining up with TRBD2. This CDR3 contains 14 residues. The ends lost 1 base at V and 11 bases at J; junction bases unmatched: 4. Germline-derived CDR1 and CDR2 are MDHEN and SYDVKM. The CDR3 region is CASSLLGLAGGEYF. The CDR3 DNA is TGTGCCAGCAGTTTATTAGGACTAGCGGGAGGCGAGTACTTC.